This T cell receptor beta chain was documented in a study of T cell responses to AZD1222 COVID-19 vaccine (TCRdb year 2021). Regarding the research as a whole: AZD1222 recipients with second doses at about 4 weeks or about 12 weeks were pooled, because spike-specific TCR depth and breadth did not differ between schedules. TCR sequencing was performed for about 250 trial participants, of whom some 200 were given two doses of AZD1222 and some 25 were given two doses of MenACWY control vaccine. Trial participants were enrolled by age into subgroups of 18-55, 56-69 and 70-plus years, and approximately 150, 30 and 60 TCR-sequenced participants, respectively, were included in these subgroups.

With respect to this clone: No cognate antigen has been identified for it. No base-level quality is on record; no much larger clone is a single base apart.

The intended sense of this specimen's time point label: baseline before first vaccination. Samples from vaccinated people were obtained from the UK trials COV001 and COV002, which included a single-blind randomized controlled phase 2/3 trial of AZD1222 (ChAdOx1 nCoV-19) in healthy adults. Trial participant PBMC samples were collected at day 0 and day 28 after the second dose for TCRbeta chain sequencing. The CDR3, from cysteine to phenylalanine, totals 15 residues. Solely the CDR3 DNA is kept, with 45 bases framed from the first base. The germline V gene (reference sequence) supplies CDR1 MNHEY and CDR2 SMNVEV. V loses 7 bases, J loses 5 bases, and the germline ends lie 20 bases apart. Results and caveats for the whole study, not just this receptor: No day 14 peak-response samples were available, so repertoires were characterized only after the peak T cell response. The 56-69-year group was small, and its depth increase did not reach significance, likely because of low power. Spike-specific TCR breadth and depth rose significantly after two AZD1222 doses compared with day 0 and with MenACWY recipients. Participants were mostly white British, with more females than males. The authors suggested clonal diversity may have been underestimated. CD4 TCRs associated with the vaccine covered the entire spike protein, and the dominant responses were in regions 160-218 and 743-854. Reportedly, almost half of the unique spike-specific TCRs recognized epitopes lying outside the regions that are mutated in the B.1.351 and B.1.1.7 variants. Conclusions about previously exposed vaccinees are limited, since just 6 or 7 AZD1222 recipients were seropositive for SARS-CoV-2 at baseline.

The CDR3 regions of human TCRbeta chains were analyzed by immunosequencing. The published analysis was carried out like this. TCRs in the repertoires were compared against a reference library of SARS-CoV-2-specific TCRs that had been generated with the MIRA antigen-specificity platform. Breadth was defined as the fraction of unique TCRs that were SARS-CoV-2-associated. Depth was defined as the fraction of total T cells that were SARS-CoV-2-associated. Each spike-specific TCR was assigned to its reactive spike region and to a CD4 or CD8 class using the MIRA data. Log10-transformed breadth and depth values were compared by one-way ANOVA with Sidak's multiple comparisons tests. TCRdb holds this immuneACCESS table with in-frame rearrangements only. Some clones are missing; in checked studies, unresolved V genes explain under half, and the rest has no known cause. Clone size and the V and J calls come from that table; the DNA yielded D and trimming. This sample has about 110,000 clones in its table, and roughly 87% of those were observed once. The top ten constitute roughly 1.3% of the sample.

The rearranged chain carries TRBV27 and TRBJ1-2; TRBD1 is perhaps the D gene, given 5 matching bases. The source material was peripheral blood, sampled on day 0 of AZD1222 vaccination. The TCR sequence derives from an adult in good health. CDR3 sequence: CASTDLSGRKYGYTF. The DNA sequence follows: TGTGCCAGCACTGATCTTTCGGGACGGAAATATGGCTACACCTTC.